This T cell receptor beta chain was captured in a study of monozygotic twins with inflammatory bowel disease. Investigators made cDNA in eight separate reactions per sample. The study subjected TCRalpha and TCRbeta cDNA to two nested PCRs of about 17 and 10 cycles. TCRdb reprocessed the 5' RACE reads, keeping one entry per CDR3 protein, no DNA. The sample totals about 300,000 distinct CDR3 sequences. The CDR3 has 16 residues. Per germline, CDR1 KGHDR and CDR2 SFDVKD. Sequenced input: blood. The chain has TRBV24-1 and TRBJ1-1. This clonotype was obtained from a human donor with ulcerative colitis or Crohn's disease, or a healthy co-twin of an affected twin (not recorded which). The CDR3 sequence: CATSDLLGGVNTEAFF.